These 24 T cell receptor beta chains came from one sample sequenced in a study of cytomegalovirus exposure and HLA in healthy donors (dated by TCRdb to the late 2010s). Library prep was done by the immunoSEQ multiplex PCR assay. For the multiplex PCR, a mixture combining 60 forward primers for TCR Vbeta segments and 13 reverse primers for TCR Jbeta segments was used. This is the immuneACCESS table as TCRdb keeps it, with only in-frame sequences that have V and J called. A part of the clones is gone; compared with another copy, unresolved V genes explain less than half, and the rest is unexplained. In all, the sample holds about 110,000 clones, and 55% to 85% of those were seen once. 7.8% of the sample rests with the top ten. The source material was PBMCs. All receptors come from a young man in good health and CMV-seronegative.

This chain's CDR3 is CSVESRRDIQYF. The CDR3 DNA is TGCAGCGTTGAATCCCGGCGGGACATTCAGTACTTC. This rearrangement joins TRBV29-1 to TRBJ2-4; D is possibly TRBD2 (5 bases). CDR3 length: 12 residues. Germline V gene sequence: CDR1 SQVTM, CDR2 ANQGSEA. V lost 2 bases and J 8 bases, leaving 10 bases between the germline ends.

The chain recombines TRBV14 with TRBJ2-5; 8 nucleotides line up with TRBD1. The CDR3 covers 15 residues. The V and J ends lost 3 bases and 5 bases, in that order; junction bases with no gene match: 8. Germline CDR1 SGHDN, CDR2 FVKESK. CDR3 loop: CASSQGTGYFETQYF. CDR3 in DNA: TGTGCCAGCAGCCAGGGGACAGGCTATTTCGAGACCCAGTACTTC. The full variable domain, completed using reference TRBV14 and TRBJ2-5, is EAGVTQFPSHSVIEKGQTVTLRCDPISGHDNLYWYRRVMGKEIKFLLHFVKESKQDESGMPNNRFLAERTGGTYSTLKVQPAELEDSGVYFCASSQGTGYFETQYFGPGTRLLVL.

The chain joins TRBV4-2 to TRBJ2-1; D is uncertain. V was cut by 0 bases and J by 5 bases, with 11 bases left in between. Germline V lookup: CDR1 LGHNA, CDR2 YNFKEQ. This CDR3 contains 15 residues. The CDR3 coding sequence is TGTGCCAGCAGCCAAGATTATAGACTGAACAATGAGCAGTTCTTC. Translated: CASSQDYRLNNEQFF.

The V gene is TRBV6-5, the J gene TRBJ2-7, with 7 bases that match TRBD2. The CDR3 runs to 14 residues. V shed 0 bases and J 7 bases; nucleotides not matched to a gene: 6. From germline, CDR1 is MNHEY and CDR2 SVGAGI. The CDR3 sequence is CASSYSGRVGEQYF. The CDR3, as DNA: TGTGCCAGCAGTTACTCGGGGAGGGTGGGTGAGCAGTACTTC.

This clone has more than one count but fewer than ten. The chain links TRBV21-1 to TRBJ2-7; TRBD1, the table's D call, was not compared with the DNA. TRBV21-1 is recorded as a pseudogene. This CDR3 is built from 19 residues. For the CDR3, the DNA is TGTGCCAGCAGCAGAAGCTCCCTTCAAGATAGGGGGCCTACTTACGAGCAGTACTTC. It translates to CASSRSSLQDRGPTYEQYF.

Only one count was recorded for this clone. The V gene is TRBV6-5, the J gene TRBJ1-2; D is perhaps TRBD1 (6 bases). Germline-derived CDR1 and CDR2 are MNHEY and SVGAGI. The CDR3 is made up of 14 amino acids. V shed 5 bases and J shed 9 bases, with 19 bases lying between them. CDR3 sequence: CASSPGTGGDRYTF. CDR3 nucleotides: TGTGCCAGCAGTCCCGGGACGGGGGGCGATCGCTACACCTTC.

The chain couples TRBV6-6 to TRBJ1-2, with 7 bases lining up with TRBD1. Looked up from germline, CDR1 is MNHNY and CDR2 is SVGAGI (reference sequence). V lost 6 bases, J lost 7 bases, and 8 bases stayed unmatched. The CDR3 is made up of 13 amino acids. CDR3 bases: TGTGCCAGCAGCCCACAGGGGATTATTGGCTACACCTTC. It specifies CASSPQGIIGYTF.

This clone came up a few times. This chain links TRBV6-5 with TRBJ2-1, with a tentative D call TRBD1 (5 bases). The V gene lost 3 bases and the J gene lost 8 bases, with 17 bases spanning the gap. This CDR3 contains 15 residues. Looked up from germline, CDR1 is MNHEY and CDR2 is SVGAGI. The CDR3 DNA is TGTGCCAGCAGTTATGCTCTGGGGCGTCGCGATGAGCAGTTCTTC. Its protein is CASSYALGRRDEQFF.

The gene calls are TRBV11-2 and TRBJ1-2, with D possibly matching TRBD1 (5 bases). CDR1 is SGHAT, CDR2 FQNNGV, per germline. Trimming took off 5 bases at V and 5 bases at J, with 15 bases between the two ends. The CDR3 has 14 residues. Here the CDR3 DNA reads TGTGCCAGCAGCCCGAGGAGGGGTGGTTATGGCTACACCTTC. Translation: CASSPRRGGYGYTF.

The chain has TRBV5-1 and TRBJ2-5; 9 nucleotides align to TRBD2. The germline gives CDR1 SGHRS, CDR2 YFSETQ. The CDR3 runs to 15 residues. V dropped 4 bases and J dropped 5; count of bases not matched to a gene: 9. CDR3 residues: CASSPSGDTYETQYF. The CDR3 DNA reads TGCGCCAGCAGCCCTAGCGGGGATACATATGAGACCCAGTACTTC.

This chain links TRBV5-1 with TRBJ2-1, with D possibly TRBD2 on 5 matching bases. In germline, CDR1 is SGHRS, CDR2 YFSETQ. CDR3 length: 14 amino acids. With 1 base removed from V and 9 bases from J, the gap between germline ends came to 14 bases. This chain's CDR3 is CASSLNSGTAEQFF. For the CDR3, the DNA is TGCGCCAGCAGCTTGAATTCGGGAACGGCTGAGCAGTTCTTC.

This rearrangement joins TRBV7-8 to TRBJ2-7; maybe TRBD2 (5 bases). Germline V lookup: CDR1 SGHVS, CDR2 FQNEAQ. Trimming took off 0 bases at V and 4 bases at J, with 13 bases between the two ends. CDR3 size: 15 residues. CDR3 nucleotides: TGTGCCAGCAGCTTAGCACCCTCGGGGATTTACGAGCAGTACTTC. Its protein is CASSLAPSGIYEQYF. Combining the CDR3 with reference TRBV7-8 and TRBJ2-7 gives the whole variable domain GAGVSQSPRYKVAKRGQDVALRCDPISGHVSLFWYQQALGQGPEFLTYFQNEAQLDKSGLPSDRFFAERPEGSVSTLKIQRTQQEDSAVYLCASSLAPSGIYEQYFGPGTRLTVT.

Turning to this clone: This sample includes further DNA sequences coding for the same CDR3. This chain links TRBV28 with TRBJ2-7; 8 bases match TRBD1. Per the germline V gene, CDR1 is MDHEN and CDR2 is SYDVKM. CDR3 length: 14 residues. V lost 2 bases, J lost 3 bases, and 3 bases stayed unmatched. The CDR3 reads CASSLAGGVYEQYF. CDR3 nucleotide sequence: TGTGCCAGCAGTTTAGCAGGGGGCGTCTACGAGCAGTACTTC.

The chain carries TRBV2 and TRBJ2-7; 12 nucleotides align to TRBD1. With V trimmed by 4 bases and J by 5 bases, 6 bases remained unmatched. This CDR3 has 15 residues. Germline CDR1 is SNHLY and CDR2 is FYNNEI. As DNA, the CDR3 is TGTGCCAGCAGTGTCGCGGGACAGGGGGCCAACGAGCAGTACTTC. It codes for CASSVAGQGANEQYF.

The rearrangement joins TRBV18 to TRBJ1-5, with TRBD1 matching 7 bases. The germline gives CDR1 KGHSH, CDR2 LQKENI. This CDR3 is built from 15 residues. V shed 4 bases and J 4 bases; nucleotides not matched to a gene: 7. CDR3 sequence (DNA): TGTGCCAGCTCACGAAATCAGGGGGAAAATCAGCCCCAGCATTTT. This translates into CASSRNQGENQPQHF.

The count of this clone is one. The V and J genes are TRBV11-2 and TRBJ2-3; the match to TRBD2 covers 9 bases. Germline assignment: CDR1 SGHAT and CDR2 FQNNGV. J was trimmed by 2 bases and V by 3 bases; bases with no gene match: 6. The CDR3 contains 16 residues. In DNA form, the CDR3 reads TGTGCCAGCAGCTTCAGGACTAGCGCCTACACAGATACGCAGTATTTT. Its protein is CASSFRTSAYTDTQYF.

V and J are TRBV7-7 and TRBJ2-5, with TRBD1 as a possible D gene (6 bases). The CDR3 totals 14 residues. V was cut by 6 bases and J by 4 bases, with 15 bases left in between. Germline CDR1 SSHAT, CDR2 FNYEAQ (reference sequence). The CDR3 region is CASSPTTGRETQYF. CDR3 bases: TGTGCCAGCAGTCCGACAACAGGGAGAGAGACCCAGTACTTC.

This clone was seen a handful of times. The genes are TRBV15 and TRBJ2-1; D possibly corresponds to TRBD1 (6 bases). V was cut by 0 bases and J by 6 bases, with 9 bases left in between. The germline gives CDR1 LNHNV, CDR2 YYDKDF (reference sequence). The CDR3 runs 14 residues. The CDR3 DNA is TGTGCCACCAGCAGAGAGGGGGCAGGCAATGAGCAGTTCTTC. Translating it yields CATSREGAGNEQFF.

The genes are TRBV28 and TRBJ1-5, with 8 nucleotides matching TRBD1. CDR1 MDHEN and CDR2 SYDVKM come from the germline V gene. J was trimmed by 6 bases and V by 6 bases; bases with no gene match: 7. The CDR3 contains 14 residues. This chain's CDR3 is CASRLSQGGQPQHF. The DNA for the CDR3 is TGTGCCAGCAGGCTTTCACAGGGGGGTCAGCCCCAGCATTTT. Full variable domain (rest looked up from reference TRBV28 and TRBJ1-5): DVKVTQSSRYLVKRTGEKVFLECVQDMDHENMFWYRQDPGLGLRLIYFSYDVKMKEKGDIPEGYSVSREKKERFSLILESASTNQTSMYLCASRLSQGGQPQHFGDGTRLSIL.

The genes are TRBV6-1 and TRBJ2-5; 7 nucleotides agree with TRBD2. Germline CDR1 MNHNS, CDR2 SASEGT. The CDR3 has 13 amino acids. With 8 bases clipped from V and 5 bases from J, the junction kept 8 bases outside the gene matches. CDR3 coding DNA: TGTGCCAGCCGGGACTACGCGATGGAGACCCAGTACTTC. Protein: CASRDYAMETQYF.

The V and J genes are TRBV2 and TRBJ1-1; D ambiguous. The V gene lost 5 bases and the J gene lost 4 bases, with 11 bases spanning the gap. The CDR3 length is 13 residues. Looked up from germline, CDR1 is SNHLY and CDR2 is FYNNEI. The CDR3 region has the DNA TGTGCCAGCAGTCCGGTCGCGGGCACTGAAGCTTTCTTT. Its translation: CASSPVAGTEAFF.

This clone was counted between two and nine times. This chain joins TRBV29-1 and TRBJ2-1; 8 bases map to TRBD2. Germline assignment: CDR1 SQVTM and CDR2 ANQGSEA. V dropped 4 bases and J dropped 2; count of bases not matched to a gene: 13. The CDR3 is 17 amino acids. The CDR3 region is CSVGSTIAGQTYNEQFF. The CDR3 coding sequence is TGCAGCGTTGGAAGCACGATAGCGGGGCAGACCTACAATGAGCAGTTCTTC.

CDR3 sequence: CATSRGTALSTDTQYF. The CDR3 region has the DNA TGTGCCACCAGCAGGGGGACTGCCCTAAGCACAGATACGCAGTATTTT. The chain is built from TRBV15 and TRBJ2-3; tentatively, D is TRBD2 (6 bases). The CDR3 runs to 16 residues. CDR1 and CDR2 (germline): LNHNV, YYDKDF (reference sequence). Trimming stripped 3 bases from V and 0 bases from J, with 13 bases between. The variable domain in full, with the rest retrieved from reference TRBV15 and TRBJ2-3, is DAMVIQNPRYQVTQFGKPVTLSCSQTLNHNVMYWYQQKSSQAPKLLFHYYDKDFNNEADTPDNFQSRRPNTSFCFLDIRSPGLGDTAMYLCATSRGTALSTDTQYFGPGTRLTVL.

The rearrangement uses TRBV5-1 and TRBJ2-1, with 11 bases matching TRBD2. The J segment lost 7 bases and the V segment lost 1 base, leaving 7 bases of the junction unmatched. The length of the CDR3 is 16 residues. Germline CDR1 is SGHRS and CDR2 is YFSETQ. The CDR3 nucleotides are TGCGCCAGCAGCTTGATGGTTAGCGGGAGGGGAAATGAGCAGTTCTTC. As protein: CASSLMVSGRGNEQFF.